What follows describes a single TCR beta chain. The sample originates from a study of blood T cell repertoires in COVID-19. Study at large: There were acute and convalescent COVID-19 samples, and they came from the United States, Italy and Spain. The cDNA or gDNA used as material had been derived from T cells, B-cell-depleted T cells, or PBMCs.

The V end lost 4 bases, the J end lost 5 bases, and 9 bases lay between the germline ends. This CDR3 has 13 amino acids. As originally analysed: Counts of nucleated cells, estimated from reference gene primer amplification, were obtained. Sequenced by immunoSEQ multiplex PCR; TCRdb stores in-frame clones only, minus some. From that table come the V and J calls and clone size; the DNA was used to work out D and trimming. The sample records about 230,000 clones, roughly 88% being singletons. The chain combines TRBV12-3 or TRBV12-4 with TRBJ1-5, with D maybe TRBD1 (6 bases). The specimen sequenced was peripheral blood. This clonotype was obtained from a man in his forties with acute or convalescent COVID-19. The CDR3 region is CASSSSGDQPQHF. The CDR3 DNA follows: TGTGCCAGCAGTTCTTCAGGGGATCAGCCCCAGCATTTT.